This T cell receptor (beta chain) was identified in a study of T cell changes during pregnancy in multiple sclerosis. Trimming shortened V by 2 bases and J by 5 bases, and 3 bases separated the two germline ends. The CDR3 sequence is 12 residues long. Germline lookup yields CDR1 SGHAT and CDR2 FQDESV (reference sequence). Assay used: immunoSEQ multiplex PCR; TCRdb lists only in-frame clones, some missing. The table lists some 49,000 clones, 95% of them singletons. The chain carries TRBV11-1 and TRBJ2-2; D is unresolved. The material sequenced was CD8+ T cells from peripheral blood mononuclear cells, taken in the first trimester of pregnancy. This receptor was taken from a female donor with multiple sclerosis, enrolled in a pregnancy study. In DNA form, the CDR3 reads TGTGCCAGCAGCTTATATACCGGGGAGCTGTTTTTT. Amino acid sequence: CASSLYTGELFF. Full variable domain (rest looked up from reference TRBV11-1 and TRBJ2-2): EAEVAQSPRYKITEKSQAVAFWCDPISGHATLYWYRQILGQGPELLVQFQDESVVDDSQLPKDRFSAERLKGVDSTLKIQPAELGDSAMYLCASSLYTGELFFGEGSRLTVL.